This paragraph covers one T cell receptor beta chain sequence. This receptor's antigen is unknown. No qualities accompany the bases; no much larger clone lies one base away. From a lookup of the germline V gene (reference sequence), CDR1 and CDR2 are DFQATT and SNEGSKA. At the junction V is shortened by 3 bases and J by 0 bases; bases outside the gene matches: 8. Counted from cysteine to phenylalanine, this CDR3 has 16 amino acids. Only the CDR3 DNA is retained, 48 bases long and in frame from the first base. These data come from a study of blood T cell repertoires in COVID-19 (dated by TCRdb to 2020 to 2021). Broadly, across the study: Samples covering the acute and convalescent phases of COVID-19 were provided by collaborators in the United States, Italy and Spain. The prospective study material was composed of cDNA or gDNA derived from T cells, B-cell-depleted T cells, or PBMCs. Deeply sampled blood TCRbeta repertoires from subjects exposed to, actively infected with, or recovered from COVID-19 were included in the dataset. The repertoires were released in a freely available public database intended as a resource for research on the immune response to SARS-CoV-2. Samples were obtained from the ongoing ImmuneRACE study (first 160 participants) and from over a thousand subjects provided by 6 global collaborators. A de-identified subject ID, COVID-19 status, age in years and sex were almost always included in the sample metadata. Where available, HLA class I and class II types were obtained from metadata supplied by the sample provider rather than from assay-based typing.

On the study overall, not on this receptor specifically: The amount of clinical and demographic metadata varied by source and participant and was provided uncurated.

Participants in the prospective study were enrolled through a virtual design, were aged about 18 to 100 years, and lived in 24 United States geographic areas. In the prospective study, participants were assigned to cohorts based on the clinical history participants reported in a screening survey and a study questionnaire. Exposed participants were defined as having been in contact with someone with a PCR-confirmed or clinician-diagnosed COVID-19 case within 2 weeks of study entry. Each participant in the prospective study had whole blood, serum and a nasopharyngeal or oropharyngeal swab collected by mobile phlebotomists. Prospective study participants could optionally give additional blood draws and questionnaires over an approximately 2-month period. Prospective study blood samples were shipped either frozen or at room temperature before DNA extraction. The immunoSEQ Assay, a bias-controlled multiplex PCR, was used to amplify TCRbeta CDR3 regions from genomic DNA. From the authors' description of their analysis: Within the assay, amplification of reference gene primers was used to estimate how many nucleated cells each sample contained. Sequence reads were collapsed and filtered to measure the absolute abundance of every unique TCRbeta CDR3 rearrangement. Productive Simpson clonality was computed per sample as the square root of Simpson's diversity index over productive rearrangements. Entries here come from immuneACCESS through TCRdb and include only in-frame sequences with V and J called. Some clones fail to appear in such tables; in the studies checked, an unresolved V gene covers under half of the shortfall, and the cause of the remainder is unknown. From that table come the V and J calls and clone size; the DNA was used to work out D and trimming. A total of 220,000 or so clones appear in this sample, nearly 90% of them only once. Over 12% of the sample comes from the top ten.

This receptor chain uses TRBV20-1 and TRBJ2-1; TRBD2 aligns with 7 central bases. The sample consisted of PBMCs or T cells enriched from blood (not recorded which). This clonotype was obtained from a man aged 25-45 years who had been exposed to COVID-19. The nucleotides are TGCAGTGCTAGTCCCCCGGGGGGTCACTCCTACAATGAGCAGTTCTTC. It codes for CSASPPGGHSYNEQFF.